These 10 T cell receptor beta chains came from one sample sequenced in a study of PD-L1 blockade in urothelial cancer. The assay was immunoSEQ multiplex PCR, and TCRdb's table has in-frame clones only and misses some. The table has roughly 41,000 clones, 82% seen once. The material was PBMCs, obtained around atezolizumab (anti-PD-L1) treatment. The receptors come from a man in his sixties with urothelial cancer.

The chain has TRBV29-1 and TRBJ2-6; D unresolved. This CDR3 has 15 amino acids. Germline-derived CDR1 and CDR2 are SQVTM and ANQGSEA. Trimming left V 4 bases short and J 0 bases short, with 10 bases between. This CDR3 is CSVVGAGSGANVLTF. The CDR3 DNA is TGCAGCGTTGTCGGTGCAGGCTCTGGGGCCAACGTCCTGACTTTC. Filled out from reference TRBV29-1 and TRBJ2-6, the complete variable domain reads SAVISQKPSRDICQRGTSLTIQCQVDSQVTMMFWYRQQPGQSLTLIATANQGSEATYESGFVIDKFPISRPNLTFSTLTVSNMSPEDSSIYLCSVVGAGSGANVLTFGAGSRLTVL.

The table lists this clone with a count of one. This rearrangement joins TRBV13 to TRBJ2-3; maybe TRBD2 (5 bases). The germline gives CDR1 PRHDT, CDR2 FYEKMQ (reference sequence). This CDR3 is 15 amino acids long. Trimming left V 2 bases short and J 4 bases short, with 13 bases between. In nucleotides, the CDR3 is TGTGCCAGCAGCTTACCTGGGGAGAACCCAGATACGCAGTATTTT. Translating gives CASSLPGENPDTQYF. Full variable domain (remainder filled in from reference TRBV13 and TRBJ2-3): AAGVIQSPRHLIKEKRETATLKCYPIPRHDTVYWYQQGPGQDPQFLISFYEKMQSDKGSIPDRFSAQQFSDYHSELNMSSLELGDSALYFCASSLPGENPDTQYFGPGTRLTVL.

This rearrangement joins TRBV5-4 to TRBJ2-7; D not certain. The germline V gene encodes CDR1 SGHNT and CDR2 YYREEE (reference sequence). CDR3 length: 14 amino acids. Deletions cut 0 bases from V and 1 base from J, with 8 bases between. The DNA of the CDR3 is TGTGCCAGCAGCTTGGACAGACGATCCTACGAGCAGTACTTC. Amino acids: CASSLDRRSYEQYF.

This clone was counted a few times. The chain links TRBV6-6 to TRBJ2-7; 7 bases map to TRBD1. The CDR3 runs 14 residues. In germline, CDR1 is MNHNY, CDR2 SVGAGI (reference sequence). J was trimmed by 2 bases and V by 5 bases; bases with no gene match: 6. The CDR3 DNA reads TGTGCCAGCAGTCCCGGGACAGAGCCCTACGAGCAGTACTTC. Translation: CASSPGTEPYEQYF.

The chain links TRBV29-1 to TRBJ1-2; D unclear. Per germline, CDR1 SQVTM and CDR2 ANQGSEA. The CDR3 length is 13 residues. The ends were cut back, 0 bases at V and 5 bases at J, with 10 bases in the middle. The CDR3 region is CSVEEGPGYGYTF. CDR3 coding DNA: TGCAGCGTTGAAGAAGGACCGGGATATGGCTACACCTTC.

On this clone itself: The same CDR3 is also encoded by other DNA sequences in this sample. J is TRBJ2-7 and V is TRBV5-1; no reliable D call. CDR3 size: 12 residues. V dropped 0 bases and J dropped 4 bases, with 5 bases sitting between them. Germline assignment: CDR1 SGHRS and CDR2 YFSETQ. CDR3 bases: TGCGCCAGCAGCTTGGGAGGTTACGAGCAGTACTTC. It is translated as CASSLGGYEQYF.

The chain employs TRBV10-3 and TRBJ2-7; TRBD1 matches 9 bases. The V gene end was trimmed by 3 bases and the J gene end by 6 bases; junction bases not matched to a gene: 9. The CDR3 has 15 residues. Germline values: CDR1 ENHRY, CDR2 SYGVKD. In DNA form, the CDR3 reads TGTGCCATCAGTGATTCCGGGACAGGGTCGGGCGAGCAGTACTTC. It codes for CAISDSGTGSGEQYF.

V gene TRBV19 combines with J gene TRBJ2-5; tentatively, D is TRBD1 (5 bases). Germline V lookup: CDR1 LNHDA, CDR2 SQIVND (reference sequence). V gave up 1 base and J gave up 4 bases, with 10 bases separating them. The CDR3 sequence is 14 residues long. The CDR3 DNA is TGTGCCAGTAGTATAGGTTCAGGGCCAGAGACCCAGTACTTC. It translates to CASSIGSGPETQYF.

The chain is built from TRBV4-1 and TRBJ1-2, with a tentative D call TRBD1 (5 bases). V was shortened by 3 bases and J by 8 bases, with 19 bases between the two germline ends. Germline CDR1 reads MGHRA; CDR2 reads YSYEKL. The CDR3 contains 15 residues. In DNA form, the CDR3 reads TGCGCCAGCAGCCACTCAGGGTCAGGGCAAGAAGGCTACACCTTC. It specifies CASSHSGSGQEGYTF.

CDR3 DNA sequence: TGTGCCACCAGCAGAGATAGGTTGGACCAGGGGGCGTACAGAAACACCATATATTTT. As protein: CATSRDRLDQGAYRNTIYF. The chain employs TRBV15 and TRBJ1-3; 8 nucleotides align to TRBD1. The CDR3 runs 19 residues. Trimming removed 0 bases from V and 5 bases from J; junction bases left unmatched: 15. Looked up from germline, CDR1 is LNHNV and CDR2 is YYDKDF (reference sequence).